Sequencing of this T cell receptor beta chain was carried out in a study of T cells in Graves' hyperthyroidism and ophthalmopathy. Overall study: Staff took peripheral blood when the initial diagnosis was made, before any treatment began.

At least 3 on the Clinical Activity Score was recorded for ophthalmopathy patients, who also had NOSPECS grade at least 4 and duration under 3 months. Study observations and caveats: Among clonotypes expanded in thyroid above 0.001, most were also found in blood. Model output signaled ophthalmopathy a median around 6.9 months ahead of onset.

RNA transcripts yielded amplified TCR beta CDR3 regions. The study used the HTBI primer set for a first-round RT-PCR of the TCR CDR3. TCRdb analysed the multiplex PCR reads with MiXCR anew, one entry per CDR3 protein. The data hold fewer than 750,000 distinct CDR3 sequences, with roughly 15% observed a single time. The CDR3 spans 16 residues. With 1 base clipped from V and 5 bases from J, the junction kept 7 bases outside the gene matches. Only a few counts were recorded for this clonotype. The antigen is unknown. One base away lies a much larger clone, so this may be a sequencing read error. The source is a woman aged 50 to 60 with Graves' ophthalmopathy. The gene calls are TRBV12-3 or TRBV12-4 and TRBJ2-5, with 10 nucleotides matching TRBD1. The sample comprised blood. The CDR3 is CASSLVGTGELETQYF. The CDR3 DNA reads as TGTGCCAGCAGTTTAGTTGGGACAGGGGAGTTGGAGACCCAGTACTTC.